Sequencing of this T cell receptor (beta chain) was carried out in a study of cytomegalovirus exposure and HLA in healthy donors. About the study: Genotyping showed 70% to 90% of a few hundred donors falling in the Caucasian-associated ancestry cluster.

PCR primers comprised 60 Vbeta and 13 Jbeta primers. Only in-frame clones appear in the TCRdb table, and some are missing; sequencing was by immunoSEQ multiplex PCR. The repertoire holds around 120,000 clones, with 81% as singletons. This CDR3 has 16 amino acids. J was trimmed by 10 bases and V by 0 bases; bases with no gene match: 8. The germline gives CDR1 SGHNT, CDR2 YYREEE (reference sequence). Regarding the study as a whole: Later analysis indicated greater clonal expansion among HLA-associated TCR beta chains than among equally common other chains. Available immune exposure information was restricted to CMV serostatus only.

This clone was seen only once. Its matching antigen is unknown. Specimen: PBMCs. The chain employs TRBV5-4 and TRBJ2-3; 13 bases are shared with TRBD2. This receptor was taken from a man aged 18 to 30 in good health and CMV-seronegative. The CDR3 reads CASSLGGGLAGAPQYF. DNA of the CDR3: TGTGCCAGCAGCTTGGGGGGCGGACTAGCGGGGGCGCCGCAGTATTTT.